This T cell receptor (beta chain) was documented in a study of blood T cells in healthy people across ages. General study findings and limits: Strong correlation was found linking TCR beta diversity to naive T cell percentage.

To note about this clonotype: Its specificity is unknown.

Between the trimmed V and J ends, which lost 7 bases and 5 bases, there was a span of 14 bases. This CDR3 contains 12 residues. CDR1 is DFQATT and CDR2 is SNEGSKA in the germline V gene (reference sequence). PCR was performed a second time for 7 to 11 cycles using a sample-barcoded 5' primer and a J-beta primer mix. A template-switch adaptor containing 12 random nucleotides labeled each cDNA molecule. Each CDR3 protein is one row after TCRdb ran MiXCR on the 5' RACE reads. The sample yields 730,000 or so distinct CDR3 sequences, 35% to 45% seen once. The sequence was collected from a woman aged 60-75 years in good health. The chain is built from TRBV20-1 and TRBJ1-2; a possible D gene is TRBD1 (6 bases). Sample: blood. The CDR3 sequence is CSGAPQGYGYTF. Written as DNA, the CDR3 is TGCAGTGGGGCCCCCCAGGGGTATGGCTACACCTTC.